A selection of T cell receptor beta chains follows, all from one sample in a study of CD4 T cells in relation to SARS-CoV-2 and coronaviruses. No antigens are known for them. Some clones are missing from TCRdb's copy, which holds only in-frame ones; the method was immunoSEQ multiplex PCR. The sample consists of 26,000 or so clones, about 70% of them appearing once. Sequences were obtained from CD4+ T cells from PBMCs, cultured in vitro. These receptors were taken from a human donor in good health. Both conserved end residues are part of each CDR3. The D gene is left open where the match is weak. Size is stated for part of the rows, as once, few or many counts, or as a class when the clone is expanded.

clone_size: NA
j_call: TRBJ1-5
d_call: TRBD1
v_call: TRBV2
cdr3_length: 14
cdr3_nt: TGTGCCAGCAGTGTTCGACAGGGAAGACAGCCCCAGCATTTT
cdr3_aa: CASSVRQGRQPQHF

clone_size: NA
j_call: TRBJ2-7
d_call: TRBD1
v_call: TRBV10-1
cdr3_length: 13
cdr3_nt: TGCGCCAGCAGTAGGGACAGGGCGGCCGAGCAGTACTTC
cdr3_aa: CASSRDRAAEQYF

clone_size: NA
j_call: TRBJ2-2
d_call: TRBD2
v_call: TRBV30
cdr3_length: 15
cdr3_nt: TGTGCCTGGAGTGGTCTAGCGGGAGTCACCGGGGAGCTGTTTTTT
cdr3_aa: CAWSGLAGVTGELFF

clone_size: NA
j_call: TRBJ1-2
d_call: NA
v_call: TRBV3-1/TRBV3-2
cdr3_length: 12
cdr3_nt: TGTGCCAGCAGCCAAGTTGTCGGAGGCTACACCTTC
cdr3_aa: CASSQVVGGYTF

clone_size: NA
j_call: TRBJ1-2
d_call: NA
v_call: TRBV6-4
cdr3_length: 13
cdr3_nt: TGTGCCAGCAGTGGGGACGGATTTTATGGCTACACCTTC
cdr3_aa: CASSGDGFYGYTF

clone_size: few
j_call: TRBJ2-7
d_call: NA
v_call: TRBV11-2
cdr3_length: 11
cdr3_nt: TGTGCCAGCTCTCCCTCCTACGAGCAGTACTTC
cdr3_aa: CASSPSYEQYF

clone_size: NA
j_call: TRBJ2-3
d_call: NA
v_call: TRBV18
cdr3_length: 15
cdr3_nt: TGTGCCAGCTCACCACGTCAGGGGCCCGGAGATACGCAGTATTTT
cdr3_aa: CASSPRQGPGDTQYF

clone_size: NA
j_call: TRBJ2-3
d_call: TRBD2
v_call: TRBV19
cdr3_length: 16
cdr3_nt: TGTGCCAGCCGGGACCGACTAGCGGGGTTTACAGATACGCAGTATTTT
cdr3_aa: CASRDRLAGFTDTQYF

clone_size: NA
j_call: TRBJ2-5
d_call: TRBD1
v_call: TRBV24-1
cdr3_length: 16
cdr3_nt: TGTGCCACCAGTGATGGACGGACAGGGAGGTCAGAGACCCAGTACTTC
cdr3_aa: CATSDGRTGRSETQYF

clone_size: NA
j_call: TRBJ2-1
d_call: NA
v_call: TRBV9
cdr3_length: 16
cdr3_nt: TGTGCCAGCAGCCAGATAAGGGGACACATCTACAATGAGCAGTTCTTC
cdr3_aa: CASSQIRGHIYNEQFF

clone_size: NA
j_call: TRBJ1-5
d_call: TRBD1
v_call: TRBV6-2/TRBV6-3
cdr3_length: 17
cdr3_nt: TGTGCCAGCAGTTCTGTCCCGGGACAGGGGCAAAATCAGCCCCAGCATTTT
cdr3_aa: CASSSVPGQGQNQPQHF

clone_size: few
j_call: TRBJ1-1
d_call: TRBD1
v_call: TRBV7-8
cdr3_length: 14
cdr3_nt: TGTGCCAGCAGCTTGACAGGGGCATACACTGAAGCTTTCTTT
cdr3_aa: CASSLTGAYTEAFF

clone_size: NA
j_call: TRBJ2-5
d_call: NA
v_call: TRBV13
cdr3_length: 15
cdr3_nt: TGTGCCAGCAGCTTACTCCGAGGTGGGGGAGAGACCCAGTACTTC
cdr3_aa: CASSLLRGGGETQYF

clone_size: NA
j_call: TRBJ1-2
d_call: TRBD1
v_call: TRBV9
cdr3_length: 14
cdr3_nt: TGTGCCAGCAGCGCGGGACAGGGGGCGCGGCGCTACACCTTC
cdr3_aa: CASSAGQGARRYTF

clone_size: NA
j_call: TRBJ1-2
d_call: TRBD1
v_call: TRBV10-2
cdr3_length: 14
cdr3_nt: TGCGCCAGCAGGACGGGACAGGGGGCGTATGGCTACACCTTC
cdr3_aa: CASRTGQGAYGYTF

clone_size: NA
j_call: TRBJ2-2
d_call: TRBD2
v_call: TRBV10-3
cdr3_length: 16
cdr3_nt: TGTGCCATCAGTGATTCCAGCGGGGGGGCTAGTGGGGAGCTGTTTTTT
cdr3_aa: CAISDSSGGASGELFF

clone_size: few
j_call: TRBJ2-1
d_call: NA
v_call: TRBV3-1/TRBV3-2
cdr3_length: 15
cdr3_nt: TGTGCCAGCAGCTCGACCGGAGGTGACTACAATGAGCAGTTCTTC
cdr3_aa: CASSSTGGDYNEQFF

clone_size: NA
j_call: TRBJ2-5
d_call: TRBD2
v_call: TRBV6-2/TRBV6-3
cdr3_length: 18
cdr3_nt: TGTGCCAGCAGTGCCCGACTAGCGGGAGGGCCGAGGCGGGAGACCCAGTACTTC
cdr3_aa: CASSARLAGGPRRETQYF

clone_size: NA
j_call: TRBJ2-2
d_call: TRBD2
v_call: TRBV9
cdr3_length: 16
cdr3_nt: TGTGCCAGCAGCGCTACTAGCGGGGGCCACACCGGGGAGCTGTTTTTT
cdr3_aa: CASSATSGGHTGELFF

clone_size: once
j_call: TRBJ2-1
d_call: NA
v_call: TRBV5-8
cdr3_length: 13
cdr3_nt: TGTGCCAGCAGCCCCCGTTCGGCCCGCAGGCAGTTCTTC
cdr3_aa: CASSPRSARRQFF

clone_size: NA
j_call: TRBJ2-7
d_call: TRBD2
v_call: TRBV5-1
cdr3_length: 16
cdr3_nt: TGCGCCAGCAGCTTAGGGACTAGCGGGAGTTCTTACGAGCAGTACTTC
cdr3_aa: CASSLGTSGSSYEQYF

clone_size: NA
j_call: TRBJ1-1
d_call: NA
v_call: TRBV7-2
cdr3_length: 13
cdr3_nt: TGTGCCAGCAGCTGGGAGCTAAACACTGAAGCTTTCTTT
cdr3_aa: CASSWELNTEAFF

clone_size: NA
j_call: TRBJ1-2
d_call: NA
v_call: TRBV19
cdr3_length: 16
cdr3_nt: TGTGCCAGTAGTATAGAGTACCTCGAGGGGCTCTATGGCTACACCTTC
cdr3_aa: CASSIEYLEGLYGYTF

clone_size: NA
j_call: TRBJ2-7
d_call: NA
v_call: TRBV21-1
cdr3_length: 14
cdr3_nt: TGTGCCAGCAGCAATATCCGGGAGCGGGACGAGCAGTACTTC
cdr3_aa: CASSNIRERDEQYF

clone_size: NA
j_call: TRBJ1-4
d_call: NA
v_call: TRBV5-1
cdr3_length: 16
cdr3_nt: TGCGCCAGCAGCTTGGGGCCGTCCCTTACAGGTGAAAAACTGTTTTTT
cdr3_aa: CASSLGPSLTGEKLFF

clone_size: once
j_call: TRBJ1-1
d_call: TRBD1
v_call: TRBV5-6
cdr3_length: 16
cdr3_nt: TGTGCCAGCAGCCGGAGGACAGGGGTAGTGAACACTGAAGCTTTCTTT
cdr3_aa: CASSRRTGVVNTEAFF

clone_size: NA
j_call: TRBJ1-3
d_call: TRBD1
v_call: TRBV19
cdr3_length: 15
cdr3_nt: TGTGCCAGTAGCAAGGGGGCAGGTTCTGGAAACACCATATATTTT
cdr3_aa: CASSKGAGSGNTIYF

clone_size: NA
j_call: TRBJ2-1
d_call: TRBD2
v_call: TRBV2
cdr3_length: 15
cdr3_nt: TGTGCCAGCAATCAGGGGCGGGGGGCTTACAATGAGCAGTTCTTC
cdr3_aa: CASNQGRGAYNEQFF

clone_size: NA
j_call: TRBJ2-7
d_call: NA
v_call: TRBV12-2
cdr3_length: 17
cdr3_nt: TGTGCAAGTCGCTTGGCTAGAGCGGGGCTGGGGTCCCACGAGCAGTACTTC
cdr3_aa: CASRLARAGLGSHEQYF

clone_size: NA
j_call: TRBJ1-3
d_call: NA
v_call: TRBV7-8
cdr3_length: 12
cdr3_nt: TGTGCCAGCAGCCCGGTGGGGTTCACCATATATTTT
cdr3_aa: CASSPVGFTIYF

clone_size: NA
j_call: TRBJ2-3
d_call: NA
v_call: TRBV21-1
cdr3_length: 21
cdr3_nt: TGTGCCAGCACCTCCAGAACTGGGACAGGGAGCACAGATACGCAGTATTCGGCGCAGTATTTT
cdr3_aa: CASTSRTGTGSTDTQYSAQYF

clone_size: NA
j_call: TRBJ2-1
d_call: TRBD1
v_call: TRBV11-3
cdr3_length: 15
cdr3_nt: TGTGCCAGCAGCTGGGGGACAGCTGTGATTGATGAGCAGTTCTTC
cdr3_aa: CASSWGTAVIDEQFF

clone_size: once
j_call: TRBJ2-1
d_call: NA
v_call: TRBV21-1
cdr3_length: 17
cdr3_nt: TGTGCCAGCAGCTCTTCGGGACTAGCGGGGGACCACAATGAGCAGTTCTTC
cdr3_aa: CASSSSGLAGDHNEQFF

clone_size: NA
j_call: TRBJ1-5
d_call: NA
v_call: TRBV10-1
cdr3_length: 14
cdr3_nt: TGCGCCAGCAGTGAGAGGGGTGTAAGTCAGCCCCAGCATTTT
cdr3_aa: CASSERGVSQPQHF

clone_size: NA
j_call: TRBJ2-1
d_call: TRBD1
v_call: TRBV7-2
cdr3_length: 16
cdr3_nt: TGTGCCAGCAGCTTAGACGGGACAGGGGGCTACAATGAGCAGTTCTTC
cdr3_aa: CASSLDGTGGYNEQFF

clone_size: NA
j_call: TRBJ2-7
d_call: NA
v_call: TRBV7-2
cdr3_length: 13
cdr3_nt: TGTGCCAGCACCCTAAGTCCCTTCAGCGAGCAGTACTTC
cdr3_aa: CASTLSPFSEQYF

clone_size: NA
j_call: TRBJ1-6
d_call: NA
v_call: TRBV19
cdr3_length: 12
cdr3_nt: TGTGCCAGTAGTATGAGGGAATCACCCCTCCACTTT
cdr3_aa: CASSMRESPLHF